The 30 T cell receptor beta chains below come from one sample, sequenced in a study of early T cells in non-severe SARS-CoV-2 infection. TCRdb re-analysed the 5' RACE reads in MiXCR, keeping a single row per CDR3 protein. The data contain about 60,000 distinct CDR3 sequences, 10% to 15% of them seen just once; the ten biggest clones take up 8% to 10%. The material sequenced was whole blood. Source of these receptors: an adult who was a healthcare worker with PCR-confirmed SARS-CoV-2 infection or an uninfected control (not recorded which).

This clonotype was observed a handful of times. The chain has TRBV7-6 and TRBJ2-7; D is uncertain. The V end was cut by 2 bases, the J end by 2 bases, with 4 bases between. The CDR3 consists of 12 residues. Looked up from germline, CDR1 is SGHVS and CDR2 is FNYEAQ. DNA of the CDR3: TGTGCCAGCAGCTTATCCCCCTACGAGCAGTACTTC. It codes for CASSLSPYEQYF.

The V and J genes are TRBV6-2 or TRBV6-3 and TRBJ2-1; 11 bases are a match to TRBD2. Germline assignment: CDR1 MNHEY and CDR2 SVGEGT. The CDR3 covers 15 residues. The ends lost 6 bases at V and 6 bases at J; junction bases unmatched: 7. The CDR3 bases are TGTGCCAGCAGCCACCATAGCGGGAGGGGCAATGAGCAGTTCTTC. Its translation is CASSHHSGRGNEQFF.

Only a few counts were recorded for this clonotype. This rearrangement joins TRBV6-5 to TRBJ2-2; D possibly corresponds to TRBD2 (6 bases). CDR1 MNHEY and CDR2 SVGAGI come from the germline V gene. The CDR3 loop spans 14 amino acids. Trimming cost V 10 bases and J 7 bases, with 19 bases left between them. In DNA, the CDR3 is TGTGCCATCCAGGAGGGCGGGGAGGTCGGGGAGCTGTTTTTT. Protein product: CAIQEGGEVGELFF.

This chain uses TRBV28 with TRBJ2-7; D might be TRBD2 (5 bases). V shed 5 bases and J shed 5 bases, with 19 bases lying between them. Germline-derived CDR1 and CDR2 are MDHEN and SYDVKM. CDR3 length equals 15 residues. The CDR3: CASSPQTAGMNEQYF. The CDR3 DNA is TGTGCCAGCAGTCCGCAGACGGCGGGTATGAACGAGCAGTACTTC.

The V gene is TRBV7-3, the J gene TRBJ2-6, with D unresolved. Germline V gene sequence: CDR1 SGHTA, CDR2 FQGTGA. The V end was cut by 5 bases, the J end by 0 bases, with 5 bases between. This CDR3 is 14 amino acids long. CDR3 amino acids: CASSNISGANVLTF. As DNA, the CDR3 is TGTGCCAGCAGCAACATCTCTGGGGCCAACGTCCTGACTTTC.

This clonotype was detected only a few times. The V call is TRBV27, the J call TRBJ1-2; the match to TRBD1 covers 7 bases. CDR1 is MNHEY, CDR2 SMNVEV, per germline (reference sequence). This CDR3 is 14 amino acids long. V trimming: 5 bases; J trimming: 7 bases; junction bases outside the gene matches: 10. This CDR3 reads CASSIKGGAGGYTF. Written as DNA, the CDR3 is TGTGCCAGCAGTATAAAAGGGGGCGCAGGTGGCTACACCTTC.

This clonotype appeared a few times. This chain connects TRBV28 to TRBJ2-2; perhaps TRBD1 as D (6 bases). The CDR3 spans 13 residues. Germline V gives CDR1 MDHEN, CDR2 SYDVKM. Trimming pared 6 bases from V and 7 bases from J, leaving 12 bases between. The CDR3 nucleotides read TGTGCCAGCAGAAAGGGGGTGGTCGGGGAGCTGTTTTTT. This gives the protein CASRKGVVGELFF.

The chain combines TRBV7-8 with TRBJ2-1; the match to TRBD1 covers 7 bases. Trimming took 4 bases from V and 6 from J; bases not matched to a gene: 6. The germline CDR1 and CDR2 sequences are SGHVS and FQNEAQ. The CDR3 totals 14 residues. This chain's CDR3 is CASSSGTAANEQFF. CDR3 in DNA: TGTGCCAGCAGCTCCGGGACAGCCGCCAATGAGCAGTTCTTC.

This clonotype was seen at least ten times. The chain combines TRBV28 with TRBJ2-5; D may be TRBD2 (5 bases). The CDR3 consists of 12 residues. CDR1 MDHEN and CDR2 SYDVKM come from the germline V gene. The ends were cut back, 6 bases at V and 5 bases at J, with 10 bases in the middle. The DNA for the CDR3 is TGTGCCAGCAGAGAGGGTGGGGAGACCCAGTACTTC. Translation: CASREGGETQYF.

The chain recombines TRBV28 with TRBJ2-3; D unresolved. The CDR3 is 15 amino acids. Germline V gene lookup returns CDR1 MDHEN and CDR2 SYDVKM. With 3 bases removed from V and 1 base from J, the gap between germline ends came to 11 bases. The CDR3 nucleotides are TGTGCCAGCAGTTTGGGTGGGCAGCGCACAGATACGCAGTATTTT. Translating gives CASSLGGQRTDTQYF.

The chain has TRBV7-2 and TRBJ2-1; 9 nucleotides align to TRBD1. Germline trimming cut 5 bases from V and 9 bases from J; bases unmatched to any gene: 17. The CDR3 spans 17 residues. The germline V gene encodes CDR1 SGHTA and CDR2 FQGNSA. The CDR3 nucleotides read TGTGCCAGCAGCCGCTCCAGGCCGGGACAGGGAAGGGGTGAGCAGTTCTTC. It codes for CASSRSRPGQGRGEQFF.

The chain is built from TRBV2 and TRBJ1-1; D remains ambiguous. This CDR3 spans 14 amino acids. Germline V gene data show CDR1 as SNHLY and CDR2 as FYNNEI. Deletions cut 4 bases from V and 1 base from J, with 10 bases between. CDR3 nucleotides: TGTGCCAGCAGTGTCCCAGCAGGGAACACTGAAGCTTTCTTT. Protein: CASSVPAGNTEAFF.

By share, this clonotype ranks as medium-sized. The chain employs TRBV3-1 and TRBJ1-4; D is perhaps TRBD1 (6 bases). Looked up from germline, CDR1 is LGHDT and CDR2 is YNNKEL (reference sequence). The CDR3 runs to 15 residues. Trimming removed 5 bases at V and 8 bases at J, with 18 bases between. Here the CDR3 DNA reads TGTGCCAGCAGCTTATCGGGGGGCGAGAAGGAAAAACTGTTTTTT. Residues: CASSLSGGEKEKLFF.

The chain recombines TRBV18 with TRBJ1-1; D unresolved. Per the germline V gene, CDR1 is KGHSH and CDR2 is LQKENI. The germline V and J ends were trimmed by 4 bases and 0 bases, with 21 bases remaining between them. This CDR3 spans 18 amino acids. The CDR3 DNA is TGTGCCAGCTCACTAATAGGCCAGGTGACGGGGATGAACACTGAAGCTTTCTTT. This sequence encodes CASSLIGQVTGMNTEAFF.

The sample holds a few counts of this clonotype. The chain has TRBV13 and TRBJ2-7; 14 bases agree with TRBD2. The CDR3 runs to 16 residues. The germline V gene encodes CDR1 PRHDT and CDR2 FYEKMQ (reference sequence). V lost 5 bases to trimming and J lost 2 bases; unmatched junction nucleotides: 5. DNA of the CDR3: TGTGCCAGCAGCCCCGGGACTAGCGGGGGAACCTACGAGCAGTACTTC. Translated: CASSPGTSGGTYEQYF.

This clonotype has a count of ten or more. The J gene is TRBJ1-4, the V gene TRBV7-9; no clear D. Between the trimmed V and J ends, which lost 3 bases and 4 bases, there was a span of 0 bases. Germline V gene lookup returns CDR1 SEHNR and CDR2 FQNEAQ (reference sequence). The CDR3 is made up of 11 amino acids. CDR3 loop: CASSFNEKLFF. The CDR3 DNA sequence: TGTGCCAGCAGCTTTAATGAAAAACTGTTTTTT. The whole variable domain, filled in from reference TRBV7-9 and TRBJ1-4, reads DTGVSQNPRHKITKRGQNVTFRCDPISEHNRLYWYRQTLGQGPEFLTYFQNEAQLEKSRLLSDRFSAERPKGSFSTLEIQRTEQGDSAMYLCASSFNEKLFFGSGTQLSVL.

This clonotype has ten or more counts. The chain recombines TRBV7-9 with TRBJ1-2; 7 bases map to TRBD1. The CDR3 spans 14 residues. J lost 2 bases, V lost 9 bases, and 9 bases had no gene match. The germline CDR1 and CDR2 sequences are SEHNR and FQNEAQ (reference sequence). CDR3: CASTPGQINYGYTF. CDR3 sequence (DNA): TGTGCCAGTACCCCGGGACAGATAAACTATGGCTACACCTTC.

This chain links TRBV5-1 with TRBJ2-7; 12 nucleotides line up with TRBD1. After removal of 0 bases from V and 6 bases from J, the junction contained 7 bases not matched to a gene. Germline V gene lookup returns CDR1 SGHRS and CDR2 YFSETQ. The CDR3 has 16 residues. CDR3 DNA sequence: TGCGCCAGCAGCTTGGCGGCGGGACAGGGGGCCTCCGAGCAGTACTTC. The encoded protein is CASSLAAGQGASEQYF.

The table lists this clonotype with a few counts. The CDR3 sequence is CASSEGLAGGNSEQFF. CDR3 nucleotide sequence: TGTGCCAGCAGTGAAGGACTAGCGGGGGGAAATAGTGAGCAGTTCTTC. The genes are TRBV6-1 and TRBJ2-1, with TRBD2 identical over 13 bases. The ends lost 1 base at V and 9 bases at J; junction bases unmatched: 6. Germline CDR1 is MNHNS and CDR2 is SASEGT. This CDR3 has 16 amino acids.

This clonotype was observed many times. One end of the junction is discordant with germline, which a read error may explain. The V and J genes are TRBV29-1 and TRBJ2-1; the match to TRBD2 covers 9 bases. CDR1 is SQVTM and CDR2 is ANQGSEA in the germline V gene. CDR3 size: 13 residues. Here the CDR3 DNA reads TGCAGCGTGGAAGGACTAGCGATAAATGAGCAGTTCTTC. Amino acids: CSVEGLAINEQFF.

For this clonotype: A read error may produce the germline difference seen at one junction end. The chain is built from TRBV7-8 and TRBJ2-7, with D unclear. This CDR3 region has 13 residues. The germline V gene encodes CDR1 SGHVS and CDR2 FQNEAQ. CDR3 DNA sequence: TGTGTCAGCAGCACCGGACCTCTCCTCGAGCAGTACTTC. Translation: CVSSTGPLLEQYF.

This clonotype was picked up a small number of times. This chain uses TRBV21-1 with TRBJ2-7; the table's D call, TRBD1, was not checked against the DNA. TRBV21-1 is given as a pseudogene. This CDR3 contains 14 residues. The DNA of the CDR3 is TGTGCCACCCCGTGGGGTCCCAGGGCCTACGAGCAGTACTTC. Its protein is CATPWGPRAYEQYF.

Turning to this clonotype: This sequence may be a read error, since a much larger clone differs from it by one base. The genes are TRBV12-3 or TRBV12-4 and TRBJ2-2, with 13 bases matching TRBD2. The CDR3 has 18 amino acids. V was clipped by 4 bases and J by 7 bases; unmatched bases: 12. DNA of the CDR3: TGTGCCAGCAGTTCCTTCGGACTAGCGGGAGATTGGGTCGGGGAGCTGTTTTTT. Protein product: CASSSFGLAGDWVGELFF.

This clonotype occurred many times. This sequence joins TRBV11-2 and TRBJ2-7; 8 bases are shared with TRBD2. The CDR3 runs 11 residues. Germline V gene data show CDR1 as SGHAT and CDR2 as FQNNGV. Unmatched junction bases numbered 3, after V lost 2 bases and J lost 12 bases. CDR3 protein: CASSLRTSMYF. Written as DNA, the CDR3 is TGTGCCAGCAGCTTAAGGACTAGCATGTACTTC.

The J gene is TRBJ2-7, the V gene TRBV7-2; TRBD1 matches 7 bases. Germline lookup yields CDR1 SGHTA and CDR2 FQGNSA. With 1 base clipped from V and 4 bases from J, the junction kept 4 bases outside the gene matches. This CDR3 is 14 amino acids long. The CDR3 DNA follows: TGTGCCAGCAGCTTAGATGCCAGGGGGTACGAGCAGTACTTC. It is translated as CASSLDARGYEQYF.

Many counts were recorded for this clonotype. The chain recombines TRBV18 with TRBJ1-6; TRBD1 matches at 8 bases. Germline trimming cut 6 bases from V and 6 bases from J; bases unmatched to any gene: 10. CDR1 is KGHSH and CDR2 is LQKENI in the germline V gene. The CDR3 consists of 16 residues. The CDR3 loop reads CASSPTGTGFNSPLHF. CDR3 nucleotide sequence: TGTGCCAGCTCCCCCACAGGGACAGGCTTTAATTCACCCCTCCACTTT.

The chain joins TRBV6-2 or TRBV6-3 to TRBJ2-1; the match to TRBD2 covers 7 bases. This CDR3 spans 18 amino acids. Germline lookup yields CDR1 MNHEY and CDR2 SVGEGT. Germline trimming cut 2 bases from V and 0 bases from J; bases unmatched to any gene: 10. This CDR3 reads CASSYEAGRASSYNEQFF. CDR3 in DNA: TGTGCCAGCAGTTACGAAGCGGGGAGGGCAAGCTCCTACAATGAGCAGTTCTTC.

This clonotype showed up just a few times. The chain is built from TRBV20-1 and TRBJ1-5, with D hard to call. Trimming removed 2 bases from V and 0 bases from J, with 5 bases in between. There are 13 residues in the CDR3. The V gene's germline CDR1 is DFQATT and CDR2 SNEGSKA (reference sequence). In nucleotides, the CDR3 is TGCAGTGCTAGATCCTATAGCAATCAGCCCCAGCATTTT. Translation gives CSARSYSNQPQHF.

This clonotype was found many times. V gene TRBV10-2 combines with J gene TRBJ2-4; D is possibly TRBD1 (5 bases). Germline V gives CDR1 WSHSY, CDR2 SAAADI. The CDR3 is made up of 16 amino acids. Trimming took off 3 bases at V and 0 bases at J, with 12 bases between the two ends. The CDR3 here is CASSDGQKIAKNIQYF. In DNA, the CDR3 is TGCGCCAGCAGTGATGGACAAAAAATAGCCAAAAACATTCAGTACTTC.

The chain employs TRBV9 and TRBJ2-3; 13 bases align to TRBD2. This CDR3 has 18 amino acids. With V trimmed by 3 bases and J by 2 bases, 9 bases remained unmatched. The germline CDR1 and CDR2 sequences are SGDLS and YYNGEE. In nucleotides, the CDR3 is TGTGCCAGCAGCGCTTCTGTGACTAGCGGGGGGTACACAGATACGCAGTATTTT. It encodes CASSASVTSGGYTDTQYF.